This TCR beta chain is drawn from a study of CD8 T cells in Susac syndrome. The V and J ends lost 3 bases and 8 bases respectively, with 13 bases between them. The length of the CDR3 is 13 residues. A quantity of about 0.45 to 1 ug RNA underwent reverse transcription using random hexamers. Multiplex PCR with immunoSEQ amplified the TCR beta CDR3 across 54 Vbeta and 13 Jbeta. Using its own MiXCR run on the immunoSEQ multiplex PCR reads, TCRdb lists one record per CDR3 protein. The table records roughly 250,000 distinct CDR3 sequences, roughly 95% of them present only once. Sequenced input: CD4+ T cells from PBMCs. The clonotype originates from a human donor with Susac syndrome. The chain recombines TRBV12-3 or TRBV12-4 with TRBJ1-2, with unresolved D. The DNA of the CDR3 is TGTGCCAGCAGTTTCCCGACCTCCGAGGGCTACACCTTC. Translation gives CASSFPTSEGYTF.